This T cell receptor beta chain stems from a study of blood T cell repertoires in COVID-19. Study-level background: The samples span acute and convalescent COVID-19 from the United States, Italy and Spain.

This CDR3 comprises 17 residues. The V segment lost 1 base and the J segment 2 bases; nucleotides outside the gene matches: 11. The V gene's germline CDR1 is GTSNPN and CDR2 SVGIG (reference sequence). Sequencing was performed with immunoSEQ multiplex PCR; in TCRdb, only in-frame clones are kept and a portion is missing. In the table there are 55,000 to 65,000 clones, 75% to 95% of which are singletons. This clone was counted between two and nine times. The V gene is TRBV30, the J gene TRBJ2-7; 10 bases fit TRBD1. The origin of this receptor is a man aged 60 to 75 with acute or convalescent COVID-19. The sequencing input was peripheral blood. Here the CDR3 reads CAWSGTPWDRGTYEQYF. The CDR3 DNA reads TGTGCCTGGAGTGGTACTCCTTGGGACAGGGGTACCTACGAGCAGTACTTC.